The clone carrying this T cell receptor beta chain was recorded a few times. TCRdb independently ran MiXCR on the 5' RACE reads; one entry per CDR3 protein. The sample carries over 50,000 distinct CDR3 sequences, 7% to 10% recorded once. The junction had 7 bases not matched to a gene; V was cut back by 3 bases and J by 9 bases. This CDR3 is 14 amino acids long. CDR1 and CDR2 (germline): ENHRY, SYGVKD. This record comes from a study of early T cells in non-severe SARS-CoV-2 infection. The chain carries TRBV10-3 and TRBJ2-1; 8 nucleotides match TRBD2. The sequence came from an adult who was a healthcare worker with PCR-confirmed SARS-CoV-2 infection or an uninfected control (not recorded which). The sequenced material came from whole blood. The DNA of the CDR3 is TGTGCCATCAGTGATAGCGGGGCCCGGGGTGAGCAGTTCTTC. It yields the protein CAISDSGARGEQFF.